One sample yielded the 19 T cell receptor beta chains listed below, sequenced in a study of Tregs in tolerant kidney transplant recipients. Method: immunoSEQ multiplex PCR; TCRdb's copy keeps in-frame clones and lacks some. The sample includes some 100,000 clones, about 91% seen only once; the top ten take approximately 0.54%. Sample: CD4+ T cells from blood. The receptors originated from a human donor in good health.

J is TRBJ1-2 and V is TRBV6-1; perhaps TRBD1 as D (5 bases). The V end was cut by 8 bases, the J end by 3 bases, with 16 bases between. Germline V lookup: CDR1 MNHNS, CDR2 SASEGT. This CDR3 contains 14 residues. The CDR3 here is CASGKGRSDYGYTF. CDR3 nucleotide sequence: TGTGCCAGCGGAAAGGGGAGATCGGACTATGGCTACACCTTC.

The CDR3 nucleotides read TGTGCCAGCAGTCCAGGGGTTTCGAAACTGTTTTTT. Amino acids: CASSPGVSKLFF. The chain couples TRBV6-6 to TRBJ1-4, with a tentative D call TRBD1 (6 bases). This CDR3 has 12 amino acids. Germline V gene lookup returns CDR1 MNHNY and CDR2 SVGAGI (reference sequence). V dropped 5 bases and J dropped 11 bases, with 12 bases sitting between them.

This chain connects TRBV10-2 to TRBJ2-7; D ambiguous. Germline V gene sequence: CDR1 WSHSY, CDR2 SAAADI. The CDR3 runs to 14 residues. V lost 5 bases and J lost 0, with 11 bases in between. CDR3 sequence (DNA): TGCGCCAGCAGTATCAGTGGGAACTCCTACGAGCAGTACTTC. Translation gives CASSISGNSYEQYF.

This sequence joins TRBV7-8 and TRBJ2-3; D remains ambiguous. V lost 2 bases and J lost 2, with 8 bases in between. Germline-derived CDR1 and CDR2 are SGHVS and FQNEAQ. The CDR3 totals 14 residues. CDR3 bases: TGTGCCAGCAGCTTAAACGAGCCCACAGATACGCAGTATTTT. Translation gives CASSLNEPTDTQYF.

The chain is built from TRBV7-9 and TRBJ2-7, with D hard to call. The CDR3 runs to 12 residues. Per the germline V gene, CDR1 is SEHNR and CDR2 is FQNEAQ (reference sequence). Between the trimmed V and J ends, which lost 4 bases and 6 bases, there was a span of 10 bases. The CDR3 protein is CASSSDVREQYF. CDR3 DNA: TGTGCCAGCAGCTCCGACGTGCGCGAGCAGTACTTC. Using reference TRBV7-9 and TRBJ2-7 for the parts outside the CDR3, the full variable domain is DTGVSQNPRHKITKRGQNVTFRCDPISEHNRLYWYRQTLGQGPEFLTYFQNEAQLEKSRLLSDRFSAERPKGSFSTLEIQRTEQGDSAMYLCASSSDVREQYFGPGTRLTVT.

This clone has only one observation. The chain recombines TRBV6-5 with TRBJ2-1; D not certain. V gave up 5 bases and J gave up 7 bases, with 9 bases separating them. CDR3 length equals 12 residues. Germline CDR1 reads MNHEY; CDR2 reads SVGAGI. CDR3 region: CASSKPWNEQFF. For the CDR3, the DNA is TGTGCCAGCAGTAAGCCCTGGAATGAGCAGTTCTTC.

The chain combines TRBV5-8 with TRBJ2-3; 9 bases align to TRBD1. The CDR3 sequence is 16 residues long. The V gene end was trimmed by 4 bases and the J gene end by 3 bases; junction bases not matched to a gene: 9. The germline CDR1 and CDR2 sequences are SGHTS and YDEGEE. CDR3: CASSAGQGTRTDTQYF. In nucleotides, the CDR3 is TGTGCCAGCAGCGCAGGACAGGGGACTCGGACAGATACGCAGTATTTT.

This clone was recorded only once. This rearrangement joins TRBV5-1 to TRBJ2-3; weak D call: TRBD1 (5 bases). Trimming shortened V by 0 bases and J by 11 bases, and 7 bases separated the two germline ends. CDR3 length equals 11 residues. CDR1 is SGHRS and CDR2 is YFSETQ in the germline V gene. The CDR3 sequence: CASSLEGQQYF. As DNA, the CDR3 is TGCGCCAGCAGCTTGGAAGGACAGCAGTATTTT.

The rearrangement uses TRBV12-5 and TRBJ1-2, with 11 bases that match TRBD1. The V gene's germline CDR1 is LGHNT and CDR2 FRNRAP. The CDR3 has 18 residues. The junction had 9 bases not matched to a gene; V was cut back by 3 bases and J by 0 bases. The CDR3 spells CASGLVGDRGSSNYGYTF. The CDR3 bases are TGTGCTAGTGGTTTAGTTGGGGACAGGGGGAGTTCTAACTATGGCTACACCTTC.

The rearrangement joins TRBV11-2 to TRBJ1-5, with unresolved D. This CDR3 region has 14 residues. Germline V lookup: CDR1 SGHAT, CDR2 FQNNGV. V was pared by 3 bases and J by 5 bases, with 11 bases between. This CDR3 is CASSFSGGDQPQHF. The CDR3 DNA reads TGTGCCAGCAGCTTCAGCGGCGGTGATCAGCCCCAGCATTTT.

The chain joins TRBV5-4 to TRBJ1-2, with D unresolved. Germline CDR1 is SGHNT and CDR2 is YYREEE (reference sequence). The V and J ends lost 2 bases and 3 bases respectively, with 8 bases between them. The CDR3 spans 13 residues. The CDR3 DNA sequence: TGTGCCAGCAGCTTTGATGGTCACTATGGCTACACCTTC. Translating it yields CASSFDGHYGYTF.

About this clone itself: This same CDR3 is encoded by further DNA sequences in the sample. The rearrangement joins TRBV18 to TRBJ2-3; D remains unclear. Trimming took 3 bases from V and 0 from J, leaving 1 base between them. The CDR3 extends over 12 amino acids. Germline CDR1 KGHSH, CDR2 LQKENI. The CDR3 region has the DNA TGTGCCAGCTCACCTAGCACAGATACGCAGTATTTT. As protein: CASSPSTDTQYF.

V and J are TRBV5-1 and TRBJ1-2, with D perhaps matching TRBD1 (6 bases). Germline CDR1 SGHRS, CDR2 YFSETQ. The CDR3 totals 14 residues. V was trimmed by 4 bases and J by 0 bases, leaving 10 bases between them. The DNA of the CDR3 is TGCGCCAGCAGCACGGACAGTCCTAACTATGGCTACACCTTC. Protein: CASSTDSPNYGYTF.

This rearrangement joins TRBV19 to TRBJ1-1, with D tentatively TRBD1 (5 bases). Germline V gene data show CDR1 as LNHDA and CDR2 as SQIVND (reference sequence). With 8 bases removed from V and 4 bases from J, the gap between germline ends came to 23 bases. This CDR3 comprises 16 residues. The chain's CDR3 is CASDSGLALLSTEAFF. CDR3 bases: TGTGCCAGTGACTCAGGGTTGGCTCTTCTTAGCACTGAAGCTTTCTTT. The entire variable domain, with the rest obtained from reference TRBV19 and TRBJ1-1, is as follows: DGGITQSPKYLFRKEGQNVTLSCEQNLNHDAMYWYRQDPGQGLRLIYYSQIVNDFQKGDIAEGYSVSREKKESFPLTVTSAQKNPTAFYLCASDSGLALLSTEAFFGQGTRLTVV.

The chain uses TRBV19 and TRBJ2-1; D is unclear. CDR1 and CDR2 (germline): LNHDA, SQIVND (reference sequence). V was shortened by 6 bases and J by 4 bases, with 10 bases between the two germline ends. The CDR3 covers 13 residues. CDR3 DNA: TGTGCCAGTAGATTAGGACCATACAATGAGCAGTTCTTC. Translation gives CASRLGPYNEQFF.

The chain combines TRBV5-6 with TRBJ1-1; D is perhaps TRBD1 (6 bases). Germline CDR1 and CDR2: SGHDT and YYEEEE. Trimming left V 4 bases short and J 6 bases short, with 19 bases between. The CDR3 consists of 15 residues. For the CDR3, the DNA is TGTGCCAGCAGCCCCCTGGGGGCCAGTTCTGCTGAAGCTTTCTTT. Translating gives CASSPLGASSAEAFF.

This chain joins TRBV14 and TRBJ1-2, with D unresolved. V lost 6 bases and J 1 base, leaving 9 bases between the germline ends. Germline CDR1 and CDR2: SGHDN and FVKESK. The CDR3 extends over 13 amino acids. Here the CDR3 DNA reads TGTGCCAGCAGTCTGGACTATAACTATGGCTACACCTTC. Translated: CASSLDYNYGYTF.

The CDR3: CASSREQYF. The CDR3 DNA reads TGTGCCAGCAGCCGAGAGCAGTACTTC. The chain has TRBV21-1 and TRBJ2-7. TRBV21-1 is deemed a pseudogene. The CDR3 covers 9 residues.

The J gene is TRBJ1-6, the V gene TRBV5-1; D not certain. Trimming left V 0 bases short and J 0 bases short, with 7 bases between. The CDR3 sequence is 16 residues long. Germline CDR1 and CDR2: SGHRS and YFSETQ. CDR3 nucleotides: TGCGCCAGCAGCTTGGATAAGAGCTCCTATAATTCACCCCTCCACTTT. It is translated as CASSLDKSSYNSPLHF.